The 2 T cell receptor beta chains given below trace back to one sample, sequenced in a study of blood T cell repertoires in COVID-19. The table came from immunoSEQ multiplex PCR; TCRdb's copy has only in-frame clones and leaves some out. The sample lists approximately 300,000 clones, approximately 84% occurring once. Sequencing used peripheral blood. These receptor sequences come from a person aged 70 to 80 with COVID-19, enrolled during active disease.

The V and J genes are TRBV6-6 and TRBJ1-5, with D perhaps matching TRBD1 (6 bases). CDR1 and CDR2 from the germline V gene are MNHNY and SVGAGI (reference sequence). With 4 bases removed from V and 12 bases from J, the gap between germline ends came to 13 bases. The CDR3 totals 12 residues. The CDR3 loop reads CASSSMDRFQHF. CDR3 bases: TGTGCCAGCAGTTCGATGGACAGATTCCAGCATTTT.

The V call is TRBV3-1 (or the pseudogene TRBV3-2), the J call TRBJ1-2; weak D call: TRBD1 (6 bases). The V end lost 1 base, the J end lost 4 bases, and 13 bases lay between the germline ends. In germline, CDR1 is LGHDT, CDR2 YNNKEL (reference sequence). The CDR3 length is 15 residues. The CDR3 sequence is CASSQGTATLYGYTF. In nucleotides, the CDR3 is TGTGCCAGCAGCCAAGGGACAGCTACGCTCTATGGCTACACCTTC.